This is a list of T cell receptor beta chains from one sample in a study of PD-1 blockade in classical Hodgkin lymphoma. The assay was immunoSEQ multiplex PCR, and TCRdb's table has in-frame clones only and misses some. The table shows 15,000 to 20,000 clones, with 70% to 90% occurring only once. Sequencing was performed on CD4+ T cells from blood, taken before the fourth cycle of nivolumab. The origin of the receptors is a human donor with classical Hodgkin lymphoma. CDR3s include the opening cysteine and the closing phenylalanine or tryptophan. The D gene is left open where the match is weak. Clone size is not always given. Where it is, it says once, few, many or a class for expanded clones.

j_gene	abundance	d_gene	v_gene	CDR3aa	CDR3nt
TRBJ2-1	.	.	TRBV29-1	CSVTTFYYNEQFF	TGCAGCGTTACAACCTTCTACTACAATGAGCAGTTCTTC
TRBJ1-4	few	.	TRBV6-5	CASNKDGPTNEKLFF	TGTGCCAGCAACAAGGACGGACCAACTAATGAAAAACTGTTTTTT
TRBJ2-3	.	.	TRBV5-5	CASSSSLDTQYF	TGTGCCAGCAGCTCCTCTTTAGATACGCAGTATTTT
TRBJ1-3	.	TRBD1	TRBV5-1	CASSRGGGEATIYF	TGCGCCAGCAGCAGGGGAGGGGGCGAAGCCACCATATATTTT
TRBJ2-5	.	TRBD2	TRBV5-5	CASSLIVLAGLKETQYF	TGTGCCAGCAGCTTGATCGTGTTAGCGGGACTAAAAGAGACCCAGTACTTC
TRBJ2-2	.	.	TRBV6-4	CASSDGGPPGELFF	TGTGCCAGCAGTGACGGGGGACCCCCCGGGGAGCTGTTTTTT
TRBJ1-2	.	.	TRBV27	CASTPGGWGNYGYTF	TGTGCCAGCACCCCGGGAGGGTGGGGTAACTATGGCTACACCTTC
TRBJ2-3	.	TRBD2	TRBV19	CASSIITGGYIDTQYF	TGTGCCAGTAGTATCATAACGGGAGGTTACATAGATACGCAGTATTTT
TRBJ2-5	.	.	TRBV5-1	CASSIQETQYF	TGCGCCAGCAGCATACAAGAGACCCAGTACTTC
TRBJ2-2	.	.	TRBV11-2	CASSQTVTGELFF	TGTGCCAGCAGCCAGACAGTTACCGGGGAGCTGTTTTTT
TRBJ1-5	.	.	TRBV27	CASSLSPNVQPQHF	TGTGCCAGCAGTTTATCCCCCAACGTCCAGCCCCAGCATTTT
TRBJ2-3	.	.	TRBV18	CASSPPSVSGPDTQYF	TGTGCCAGCTCACCCCCCTCGGTGTCAGGGCCAGATACGCAGTATTTT
TRBJ2-7	.	TRBD1	TRBV9	CASSVRTGLSSYEQYF	TGTGCCAGCAGCGTCCGGACAGGACTTAGCTCCTACGAGCAGTACTTC
TRBJ1-5	.	TRBD1	TRBV19	CARLPGQHYSNQPQHF	TGTGCCAGATTACCGGGACAGCATTATAGCAATCAGCCCCAGCATTTT
TRBJ2-5	medium-sized	TRBD1	TRBV19	CASSIGQGETQYF	TGTGCCAGTAGTATAGGACAGGGAGAGACCCAGTACTTC
TRBJ2-2	.	TRBD2	TRBV6-9	CASNPPAGGPMEHRGAVF	TGTGCCAGCAACCCCCCAGCGGGAGGGCCAATGGAACACCGGGGAGCTGTTTTT
TRBJ2-1	.	TRBD2	TRBV6-5	CASRRGLANNEQFF	TGTGCCAGCAGAAGGGGACTAGCGAACAATGAGCAGTTCTTC
TRBJ2-5	.	.	TRBV18	CASSSRTMYQETQYF	TGTGCCAGCTCATCGCGGACAATGTACCAAGAGACCCAGTACTTC
TRBJ2-7	.	TRBD2	TRBV7-8	CASSYSGTTYEQYF	TGTGCCAGCAGCTATAGCGGGACAACCTACGAGCAGTACTTC
TRBJ2-1	.	TRBD2	TRBV5-1	CASSLEASGSNEQFF	TGCGCCAGCAGCTTGGAGGCTAGCGGGAGTAATGAGCAGTTCTTC
TRBJ2-7	.	TRBD1	TRBV7-2	CASSLFTGGNEQYF	TGTGCCAGCAGCTTATTCACAGGGGGAAACGAGCAGTACTTC
TRBJ2-7	few	TRBD2	TRBV6-6	CASSPVGSGVEQYF	TGTGCCAGCAGCCCCGTTGGTAGCGGGGTCGAGCAGTACTTC